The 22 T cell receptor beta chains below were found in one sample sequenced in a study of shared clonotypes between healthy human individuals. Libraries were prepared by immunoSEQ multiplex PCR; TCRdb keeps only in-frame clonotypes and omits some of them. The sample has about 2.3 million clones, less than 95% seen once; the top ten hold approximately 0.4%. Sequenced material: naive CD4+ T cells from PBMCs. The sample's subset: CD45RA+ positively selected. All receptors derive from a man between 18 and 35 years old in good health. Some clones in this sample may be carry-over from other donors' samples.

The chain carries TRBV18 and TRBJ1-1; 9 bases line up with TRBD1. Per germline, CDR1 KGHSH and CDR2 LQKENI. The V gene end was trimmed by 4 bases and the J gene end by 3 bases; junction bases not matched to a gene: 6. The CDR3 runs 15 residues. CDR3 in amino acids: CASSRDRDGDTEAFF. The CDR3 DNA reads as TGTGCCAGCTCACGGGACAGGGACGGTGACACTGAAGCTTTCTTT.

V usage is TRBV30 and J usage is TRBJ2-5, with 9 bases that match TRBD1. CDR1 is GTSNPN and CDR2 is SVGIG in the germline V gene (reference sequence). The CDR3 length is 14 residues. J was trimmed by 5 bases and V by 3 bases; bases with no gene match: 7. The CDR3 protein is CAWRYRGQSETQYF. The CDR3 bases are TGTGCCTGGAGGTACAGGGGGCAGAGTGAGACCCAGTACTTC.

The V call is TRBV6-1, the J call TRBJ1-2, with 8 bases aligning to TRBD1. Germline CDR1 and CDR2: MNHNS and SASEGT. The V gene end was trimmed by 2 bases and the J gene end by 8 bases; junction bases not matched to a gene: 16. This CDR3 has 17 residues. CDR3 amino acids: CASSEWAPYRGGGGYTF. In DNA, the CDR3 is TGTGCCAGCAGTGAATGGGCCCCCTACAGGGGGGGCGGGGGCTACACCTTC.

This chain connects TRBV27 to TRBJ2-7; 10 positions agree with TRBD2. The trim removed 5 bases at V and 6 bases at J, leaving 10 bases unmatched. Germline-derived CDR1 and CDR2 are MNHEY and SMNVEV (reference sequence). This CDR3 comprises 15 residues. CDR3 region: CASSSLGLAGAEQYF. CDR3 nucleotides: TGTGCCAGCAGTAGCCTGGGGCTAGCGGGAGCCGAGCAGTACTTC.

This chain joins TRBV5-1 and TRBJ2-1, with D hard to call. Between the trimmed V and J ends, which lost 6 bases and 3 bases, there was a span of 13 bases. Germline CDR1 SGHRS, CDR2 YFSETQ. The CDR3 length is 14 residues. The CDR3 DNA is TGCGCCAGCACCTGGGGTGGGGACTACAATGAGCAGTTCTTC. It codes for CASTWGGDYNEQFF.

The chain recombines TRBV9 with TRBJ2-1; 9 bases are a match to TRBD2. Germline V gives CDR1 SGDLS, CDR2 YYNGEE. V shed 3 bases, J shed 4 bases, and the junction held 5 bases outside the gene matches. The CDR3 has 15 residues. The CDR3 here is CASSAGLANYNEQFF. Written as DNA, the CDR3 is TGTGCCAGCAGCGCCGGACTAGCGAATTACAATGAGCAGTTCTTC.

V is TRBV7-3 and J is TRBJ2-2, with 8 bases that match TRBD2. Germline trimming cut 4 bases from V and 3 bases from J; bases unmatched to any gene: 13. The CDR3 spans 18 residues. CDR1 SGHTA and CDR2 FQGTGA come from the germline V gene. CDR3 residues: CASSSQGASGRYTGELFF. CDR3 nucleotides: TGTGCCAGCAGCTCACAGGGAGCTAGCGGGCGATACACCGGGGAGCTGTTTTTT.

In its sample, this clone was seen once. This CDR3 is CSVGGAEGYTF. CDR3 DNA sequence: TGCAGCGTTGGGGGGGCGGAAGGCTACACCTTC. This sequence joins TRBV29-1 and TRBJ1-2, with D maybe TRBD1 (6 bases). Per the germline V gene, CDR1 is SQVTM and CDR2 is ANQGSEA. The V end was cut by 4 bases, the J end by 8 bases, with 11 bases between. There are 11 residues in the CDR3.

CDR3 sequence: CSGHRGLISEQFF. The CDR3 DNA reads as TGCAGCGGACACAGGGGGCTAATTAGTGAGCAGTTCTTC. The chain carries TRBV29-1 and TRBJ2-1, with 9 bases identical to TRBD1. Trimming took 7 bases from V and 9 from J; bases not matched to a gene: 10. This CDR3 region has 13 residues. CDR1 is SQVTM, CDR2 ANQGSEA, per germline.

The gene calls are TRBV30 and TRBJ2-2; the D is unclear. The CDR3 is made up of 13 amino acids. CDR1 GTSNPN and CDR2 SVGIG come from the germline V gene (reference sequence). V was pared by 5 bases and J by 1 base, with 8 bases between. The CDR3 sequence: CAWREMNTGELFF. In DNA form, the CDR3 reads TGTGCCTGGCGAGAAATGAACACCGGGGAGCTGTTTTTT.

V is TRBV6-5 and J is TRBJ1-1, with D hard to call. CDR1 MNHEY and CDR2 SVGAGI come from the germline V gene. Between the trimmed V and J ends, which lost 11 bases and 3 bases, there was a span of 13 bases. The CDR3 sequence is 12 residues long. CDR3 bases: TGTGCCTCATACATGAGGTACACTGAAGCTTTCTTT. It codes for CASYMRYTEAFF.

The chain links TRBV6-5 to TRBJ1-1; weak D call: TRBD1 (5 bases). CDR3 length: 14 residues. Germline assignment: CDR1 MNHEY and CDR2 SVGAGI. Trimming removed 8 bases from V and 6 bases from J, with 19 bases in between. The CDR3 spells CASGTQRRTAEAFF. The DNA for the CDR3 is TGTGCCAGCGGGACGCAGAGAAGGACGGCTGAAGCTTTCTTT.

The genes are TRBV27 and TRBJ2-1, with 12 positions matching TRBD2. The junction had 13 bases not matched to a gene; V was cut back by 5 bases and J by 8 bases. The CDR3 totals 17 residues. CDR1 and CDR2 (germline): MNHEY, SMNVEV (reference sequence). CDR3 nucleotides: TGTGCCAGCAGTCTAAACCCGGGACTAGCGGGCCACTATGAGCAGTTCTTC. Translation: CASSLNPGLAGHYEQFF.

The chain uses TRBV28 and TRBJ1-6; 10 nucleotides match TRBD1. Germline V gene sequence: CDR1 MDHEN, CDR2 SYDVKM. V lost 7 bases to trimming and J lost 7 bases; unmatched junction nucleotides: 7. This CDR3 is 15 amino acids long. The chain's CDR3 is CASTPTGGQNSPLHF. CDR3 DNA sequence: TGTGCCAGCACCCCGACAGGGGGCCAGAATTCACCCCTCCACTTT.

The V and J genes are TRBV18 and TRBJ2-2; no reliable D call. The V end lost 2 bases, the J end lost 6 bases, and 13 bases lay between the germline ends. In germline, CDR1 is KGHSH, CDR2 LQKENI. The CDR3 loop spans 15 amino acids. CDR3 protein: CASSPVSVVAGELFF. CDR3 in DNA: TGTGCCAGCTCACCAGTTTCCGTCGTTGCCGGGGAGCTGTTTTTT.

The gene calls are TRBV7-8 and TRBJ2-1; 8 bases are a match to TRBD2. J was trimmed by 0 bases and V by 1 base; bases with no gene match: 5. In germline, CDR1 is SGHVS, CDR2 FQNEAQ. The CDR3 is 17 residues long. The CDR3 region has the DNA TGTGCCAGCAGCTTAGGACTAGCGCTGAGCTCCTACAATGAGCAGTTCTTC. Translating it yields CASSLGLALSSYNEQFF.

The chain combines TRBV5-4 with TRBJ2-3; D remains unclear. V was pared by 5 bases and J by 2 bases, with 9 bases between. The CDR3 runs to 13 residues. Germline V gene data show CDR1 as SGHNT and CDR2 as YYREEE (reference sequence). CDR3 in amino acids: CASRGDNTDTQYF. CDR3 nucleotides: TGTGCCAGCAGGGGTGATAACACAGATACGCAGTATTTT. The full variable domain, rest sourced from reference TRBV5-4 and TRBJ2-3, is ETGVTQSPTHLIKTRGQQVTLRCSSQSGHNTVSWYQQALGQGPQFIFQYYREEENGRGNFPPRFSGLQFPNYSSELNVNALELDDSALYLCASRGDNTDTQYFGPGTRLTVL.

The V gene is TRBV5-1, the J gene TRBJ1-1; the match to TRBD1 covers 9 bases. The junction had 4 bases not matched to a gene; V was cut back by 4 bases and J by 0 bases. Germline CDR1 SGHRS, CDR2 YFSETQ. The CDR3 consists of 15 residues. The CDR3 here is CASSEQGALNTEAFF. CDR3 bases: TGCGCCAGCAGCGAACAGGGGGCCCTGAACACTGAAGCTTTCTTT.

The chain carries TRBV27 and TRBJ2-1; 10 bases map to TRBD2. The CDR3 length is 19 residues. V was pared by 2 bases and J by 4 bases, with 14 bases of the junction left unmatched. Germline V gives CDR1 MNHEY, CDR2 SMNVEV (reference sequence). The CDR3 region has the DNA TGTGCCAGCAGTTTACCTTCGGGGCTAGCGGGAGTTGGTTACAATGAGCAGTTCTTC. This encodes CASSLPSGLAGVGYNEQFF.

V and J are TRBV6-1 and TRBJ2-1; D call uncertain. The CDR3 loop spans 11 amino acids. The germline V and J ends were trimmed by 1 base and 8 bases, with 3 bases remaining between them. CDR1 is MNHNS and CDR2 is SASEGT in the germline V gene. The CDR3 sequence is CASSEGYEQFF. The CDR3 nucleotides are TGTGCCAGCAGTGAAGGATATGAGCAGTTCTTC.

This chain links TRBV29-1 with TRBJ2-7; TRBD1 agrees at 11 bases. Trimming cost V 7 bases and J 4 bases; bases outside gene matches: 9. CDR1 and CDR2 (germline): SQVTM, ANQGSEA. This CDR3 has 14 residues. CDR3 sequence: CSAGVGTGGYEQYF. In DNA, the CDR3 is TGCAGCGCTGGAGTCGGGACAGGGGGATACGAGCAGTACTTC.

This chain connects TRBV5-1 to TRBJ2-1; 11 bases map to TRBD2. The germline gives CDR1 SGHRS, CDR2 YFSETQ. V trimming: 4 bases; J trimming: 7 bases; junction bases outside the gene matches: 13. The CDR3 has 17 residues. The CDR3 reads CASSGRPTSGMGNEQFF. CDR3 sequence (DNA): TGCGCCAGCAGCGGCAGACCGACTAGCGGGATGGGTAATGAGCAGTTCTTC.